This T cell receptor (beta chain) was identified in a study of blood T cell repertoires in COVID-19. Overall study context: The cDNA or gDNA used as material had been derived from T cells, B-cell-depleted T cells, or PBMCs.

Seattle patient enrollment occurred during active infection, with longitudinal follow-up thereafter. Using immunoSEQ multiplex PCR, the repertoire was profiled, and TCRdb retains in-frame clones only, with some absent. The sample has 100,000 to 150,000 clones, around nine tenths seen once. The CDR3 is 14 residues long. Trimming removed 3 bases at V and 0 bases at J, with 8 bases between. The germline CDR1 and CDR2 sequences are MDHEN and SYDVKM. The chain uses TRBV28 and TRBJ1-1, with D unresolved. The sample was peripheral blood. The receptor was derived from a woman in her sixties or seventies with COVID-19, enrolled during active disease. The CDR3 is CASSLRSVNTEAFF. CDR3 bases: TGTGCCAGCAGTTTGAGGTCAGTGAACACTGAAGCTTTCTTT.